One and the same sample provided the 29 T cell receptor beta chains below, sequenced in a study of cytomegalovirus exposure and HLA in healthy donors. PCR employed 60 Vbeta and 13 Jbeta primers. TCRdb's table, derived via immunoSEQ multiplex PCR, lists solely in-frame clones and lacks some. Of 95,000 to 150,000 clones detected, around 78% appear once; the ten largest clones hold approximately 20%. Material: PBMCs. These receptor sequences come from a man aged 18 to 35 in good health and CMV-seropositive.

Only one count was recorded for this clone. CDR3 sequence reads: CASSTSGTSYNEQFF. Written as DNA, the CDR3 is TGTGCCAGCAGCACAAGCGGTACTTCCTACAATGAGCAGTTCTTC. The chain recombines TRBV9 with TRBJ2-1; TRBD2 is a possible D gene (5 bases). V was trimmed by 4 bases and J by 1 base, leaving 12 bases between them. Germline loops: CDR1 SGDLS, CDR2 YYNGEE. This CDR3 spans 15 amino acids.

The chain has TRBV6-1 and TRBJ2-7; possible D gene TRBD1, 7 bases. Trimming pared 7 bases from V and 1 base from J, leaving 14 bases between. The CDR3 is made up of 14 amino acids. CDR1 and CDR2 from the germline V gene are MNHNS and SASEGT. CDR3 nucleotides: TGTGCCAGCACTGGATCAGGGGGGTCCTACGAGCAGTACTTC. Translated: CASTGSGGSYEQYF.

Here the CDR3 reads CASSLASRGRSYGYTF. The CDR3 DNA follows: TGTGCCAGCAGCTTAGCATCCCGGGGAAGGAGCTATGGCTACACCTTC. The J gene is TRBJ1-2, the V gene TRBV7-9; D is unresolved. V lost 0 bases and J 4 bases, leaving 15 bases between the germline ends. The germline V gene encodes CDR1 SEHNR and CDR2 FQNEAQ (reference sequence). The CDR3 extends over 16 amino acids. Complete variable domain (other parts from reference TRBV7-9 and TRBJ1-2): DTGVSQNPRHKITKRGQNVTFRCDPISEHNRLYWYRQTLGQGPEFLTYFQNEAQLEKSRLLSDRFSAERPKGSFSTLEIQRTEQGDSAMYLCASSLASRGRSYGYTFGSGTRLTVV.

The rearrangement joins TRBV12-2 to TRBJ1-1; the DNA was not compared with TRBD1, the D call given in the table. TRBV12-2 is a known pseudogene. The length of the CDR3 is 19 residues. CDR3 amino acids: CASRPLAGTGLLLWTEAFF. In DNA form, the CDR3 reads TGTGCAAGTCGCCCCCTGGCTGGGACAGGGCTCCTTTTGTGGACTGAAGCTTTCTTT.

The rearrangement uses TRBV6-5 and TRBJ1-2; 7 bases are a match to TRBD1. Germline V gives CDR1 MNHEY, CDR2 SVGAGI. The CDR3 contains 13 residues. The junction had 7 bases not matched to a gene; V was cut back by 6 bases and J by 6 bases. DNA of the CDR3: TGTGCCAGCAGCCTACTCGGGACAGATGGCTACACCTTC. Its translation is CASSLLGTDGYTF.

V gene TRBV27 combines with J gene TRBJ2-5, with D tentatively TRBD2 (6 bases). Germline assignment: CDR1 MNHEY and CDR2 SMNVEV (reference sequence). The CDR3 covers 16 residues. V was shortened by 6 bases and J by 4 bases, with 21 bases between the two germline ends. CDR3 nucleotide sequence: TGTGCCAGCAGCTCGAACCTCCGGGGGAGTGGAGAGACCCAGTACTTC. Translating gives CASSSNLRGSGETQYF.

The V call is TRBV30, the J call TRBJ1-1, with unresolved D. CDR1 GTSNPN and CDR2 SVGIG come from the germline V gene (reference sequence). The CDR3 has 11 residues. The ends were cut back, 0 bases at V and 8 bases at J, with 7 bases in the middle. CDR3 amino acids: CAWSVPGEAFF. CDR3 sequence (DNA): TGTGCCTGGAGTGTACCAGGAGAAGCTTTCTTT.

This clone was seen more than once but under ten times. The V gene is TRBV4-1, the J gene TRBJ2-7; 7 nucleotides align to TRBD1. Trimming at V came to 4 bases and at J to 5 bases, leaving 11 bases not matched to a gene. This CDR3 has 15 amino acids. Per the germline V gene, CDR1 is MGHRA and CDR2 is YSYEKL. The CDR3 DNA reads TGCGCCAGCAGCCCAGCAGGGACAGCCGTTGACGAGCAGTACTTC. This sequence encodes CASSPAGTAVDEQYF.

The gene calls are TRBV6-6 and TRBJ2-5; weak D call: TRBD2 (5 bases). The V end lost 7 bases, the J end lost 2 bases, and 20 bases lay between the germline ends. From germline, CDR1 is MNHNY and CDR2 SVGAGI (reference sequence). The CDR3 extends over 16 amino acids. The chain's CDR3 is CASNGVVRSGQETQYF. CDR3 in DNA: TGTGCCAGCAACGGGGTGGTGCGTTCTGGACAAGAGACCCAGTACTTC.

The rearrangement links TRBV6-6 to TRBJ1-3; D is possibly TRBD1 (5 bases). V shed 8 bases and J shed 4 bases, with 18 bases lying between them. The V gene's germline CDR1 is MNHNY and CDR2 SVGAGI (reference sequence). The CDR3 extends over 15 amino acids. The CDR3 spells CASRGGTLKGNTIYF. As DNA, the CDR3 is TGTGCCAGCCGGGGGGGGACCCTGAAAGGAAACACCATATATTTT.

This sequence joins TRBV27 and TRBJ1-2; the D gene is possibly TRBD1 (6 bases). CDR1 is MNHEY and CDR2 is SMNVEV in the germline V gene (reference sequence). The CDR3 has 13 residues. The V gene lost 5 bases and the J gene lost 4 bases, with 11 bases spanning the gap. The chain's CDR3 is CASSRGQGYGYTF. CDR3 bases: TGTGCCAGCAGTCGGGGACAAGGCTATGGCTACACCTTC.

In nucleotides, the CDR3 is TGTGCCAGCAGCGGGACTAGCGGTAATGAGCAGTTCTTC. It codes for CASSGTSGNEQFF. V is TRBV11-2 and J is TRBJ2-1; 11 bases match TRBD2. The CDR3 length is 13 residues. Germline V gene lookup returns CDR1 SGHAT and CDR2 FQNNGV. Unmatched junction bases numbered 1, after V lost 5 bases and J lost 7 bases.

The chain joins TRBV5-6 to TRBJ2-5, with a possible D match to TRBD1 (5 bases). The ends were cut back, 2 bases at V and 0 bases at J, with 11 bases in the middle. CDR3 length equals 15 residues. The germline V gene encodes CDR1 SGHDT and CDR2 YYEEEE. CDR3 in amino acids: CASSFRTPYQETQYF. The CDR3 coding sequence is TGTGCCAGCAGCTTCCGGACACCGTACCAAGAGACCCAGTACTTC. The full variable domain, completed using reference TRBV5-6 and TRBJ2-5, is DAGVTQSPTHLIKTRGQQVTLRCSPKSGHDTVSWYQQALGQGPQFIFQYYEEEERQRGNFPDRFSGHQFPNYSSELNVNALLLGDSALYLCASSFRTPYQETQYFGPGTRLLVL.

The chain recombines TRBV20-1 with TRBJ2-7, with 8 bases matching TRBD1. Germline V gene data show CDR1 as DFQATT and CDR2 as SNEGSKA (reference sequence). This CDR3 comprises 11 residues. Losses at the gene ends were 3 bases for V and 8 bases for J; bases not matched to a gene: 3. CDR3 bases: TGCAGTGCTAGTGGGACAGGAAAGCAGTACTTC. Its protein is CSASGTGKQYF.

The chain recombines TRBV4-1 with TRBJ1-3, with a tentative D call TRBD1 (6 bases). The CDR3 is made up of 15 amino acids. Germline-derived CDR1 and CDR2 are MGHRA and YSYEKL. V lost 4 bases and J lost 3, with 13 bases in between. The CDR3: CASSLNRVVGNTIYF. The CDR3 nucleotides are TGCGCCAGCAGCCTAAACAGGGTGGTTGGAAACACCATATATTTT.

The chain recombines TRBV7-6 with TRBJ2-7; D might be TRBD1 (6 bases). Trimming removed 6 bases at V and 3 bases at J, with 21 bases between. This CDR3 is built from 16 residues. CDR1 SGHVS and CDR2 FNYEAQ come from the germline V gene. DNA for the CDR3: TGTGCCAGCAGTCAGGGGATGGGTTCCCCATACTACGAGCAGTACTTC. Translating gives CASSQGMGSPYYEQYF.

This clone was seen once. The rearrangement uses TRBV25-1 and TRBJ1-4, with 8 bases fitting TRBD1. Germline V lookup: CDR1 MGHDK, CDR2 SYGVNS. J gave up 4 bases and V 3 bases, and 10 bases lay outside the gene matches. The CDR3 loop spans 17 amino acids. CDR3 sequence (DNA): TGTGCCAGCAGTGAGGACAGGGTAGCCGGGTTTAATGAAAAACTGTTTTTT. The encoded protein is CASSEDRVAGFNEKLFF.

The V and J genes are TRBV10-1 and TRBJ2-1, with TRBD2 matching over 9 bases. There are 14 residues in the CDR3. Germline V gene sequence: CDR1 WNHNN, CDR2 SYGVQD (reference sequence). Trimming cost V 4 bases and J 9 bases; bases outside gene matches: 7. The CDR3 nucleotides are TGCGCCAGCAGTGCTGCGGGGGGGCCTCCTGAGCAGTTCTTC. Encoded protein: CASSAAGGPPEQFF.

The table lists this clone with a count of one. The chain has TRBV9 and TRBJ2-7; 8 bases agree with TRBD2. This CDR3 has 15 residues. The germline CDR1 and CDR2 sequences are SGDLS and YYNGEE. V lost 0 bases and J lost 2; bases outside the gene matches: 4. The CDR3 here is CASSVGAGDTYEQYF. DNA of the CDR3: TGTGCCAGCAGCGTAGGAGCGGGGGATACCTACGAGCAGTACTTC.

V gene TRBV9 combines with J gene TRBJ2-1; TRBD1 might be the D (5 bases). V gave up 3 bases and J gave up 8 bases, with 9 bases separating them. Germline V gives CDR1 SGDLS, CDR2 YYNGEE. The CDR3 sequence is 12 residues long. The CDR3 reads CASSGQGYEQFF. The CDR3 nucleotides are TGTGCCAGCAGCGGCCAGGGCTATGAGCAGTTCTTC.

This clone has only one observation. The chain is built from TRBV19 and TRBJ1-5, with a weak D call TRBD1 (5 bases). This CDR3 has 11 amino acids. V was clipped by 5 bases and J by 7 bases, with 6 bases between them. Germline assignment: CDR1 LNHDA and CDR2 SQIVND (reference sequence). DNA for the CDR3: TGTGCCAGTAGTGGGGGGCAGCCCCAGCATTTT. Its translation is CASSGGQPQHF.

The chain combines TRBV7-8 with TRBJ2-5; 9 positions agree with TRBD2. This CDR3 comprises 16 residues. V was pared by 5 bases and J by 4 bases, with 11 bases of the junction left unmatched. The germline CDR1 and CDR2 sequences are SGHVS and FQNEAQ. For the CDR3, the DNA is TGTGCCAGCAGCCCTGCGGGCGGGGGGGCCGTAGAGACCCAGTACTTC. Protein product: CASSPAGGGAVETQYF.

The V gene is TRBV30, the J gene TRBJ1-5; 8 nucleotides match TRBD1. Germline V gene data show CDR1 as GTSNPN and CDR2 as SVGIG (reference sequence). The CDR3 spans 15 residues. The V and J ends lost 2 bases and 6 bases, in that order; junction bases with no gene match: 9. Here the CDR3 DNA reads TGTGCCTGGAGTTCGACAGGGGCCGGAGGTCAGCCCCAGCATTTT. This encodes CAWSSTGAGGQPQHF.

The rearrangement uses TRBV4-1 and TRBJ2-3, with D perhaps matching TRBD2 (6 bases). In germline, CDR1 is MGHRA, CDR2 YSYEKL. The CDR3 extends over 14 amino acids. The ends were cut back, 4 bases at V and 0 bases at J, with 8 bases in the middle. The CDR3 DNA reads TGCGCCAGCAGCCTGGGGACTAGCACAGATACGCAGTATTTT. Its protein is CASSLGTSTDTQYF.

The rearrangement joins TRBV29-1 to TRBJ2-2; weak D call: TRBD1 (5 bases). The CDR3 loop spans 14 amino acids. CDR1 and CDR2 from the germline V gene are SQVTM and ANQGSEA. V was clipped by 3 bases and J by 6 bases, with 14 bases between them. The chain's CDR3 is CSVEDIGHAGELFF. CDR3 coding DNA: TGCAGCGTTGAGGACATCGGACATGCCGGGGAGCTGTTTTTT.

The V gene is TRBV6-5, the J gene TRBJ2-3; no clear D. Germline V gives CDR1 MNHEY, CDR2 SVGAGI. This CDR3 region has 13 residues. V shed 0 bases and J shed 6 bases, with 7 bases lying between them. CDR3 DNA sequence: TGTGCCAGCAGTTACTCTAGCTTCGATACGCAGTATTTT. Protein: CASSYSSFDTQYF.

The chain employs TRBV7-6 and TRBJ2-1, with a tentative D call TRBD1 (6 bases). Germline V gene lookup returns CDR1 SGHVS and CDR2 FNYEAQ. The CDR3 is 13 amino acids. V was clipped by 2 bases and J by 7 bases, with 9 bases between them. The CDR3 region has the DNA TGTGCCAGCAGCTTAAGTAGGGGGAATGAGCAGTTCTTC. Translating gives CASSLSRGNEQFF.

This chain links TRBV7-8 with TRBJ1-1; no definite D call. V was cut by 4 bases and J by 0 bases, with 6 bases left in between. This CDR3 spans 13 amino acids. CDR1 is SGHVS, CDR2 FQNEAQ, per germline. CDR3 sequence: CASSSEMNTEAFF. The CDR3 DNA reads TGTGCCAGCAGCTCTGAGATGAACACTGAAGCTTTCTTT. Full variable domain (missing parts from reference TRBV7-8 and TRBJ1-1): GAGVSQSPRYKVAKRGQDVALRCDPISGHVSLFWYQQALGQGPEFLTYFQNEAQLDKSGLPSDRFFAERPEGSVSTLKIQRTQQEDSAVYLCASSSEMNTEAFFGQGTRLTVV.

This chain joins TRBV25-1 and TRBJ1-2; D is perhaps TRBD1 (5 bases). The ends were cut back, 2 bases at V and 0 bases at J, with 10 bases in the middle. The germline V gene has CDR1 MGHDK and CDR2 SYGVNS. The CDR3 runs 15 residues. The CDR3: CASSEHRGANYGYTF. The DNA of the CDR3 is TGTGCCAGCAGTGAACACCGGGGGGCTAACTATGGCTACACCTTC.